The clone carrying this TCR beta chain was observed a handful of times. Healthy Caucasian donors formed the entire cohort. This sample was taken from a study of identical twins. The V and J ends lost 6 bases and 2 bases respectively, with 13 bases between them. This CDR3 comprises 15 residues. TCRdb itself ran the 5' RACE reads through MiXCR, one entry per CDR3 protein. The table has hundreds of thousands of distinct CDR3 sequences, approximately 25% seen once. The same data also contributed to another study, on T cells expressing NK-cell markers. That investigation notes: All TCR beta repertoires analysed originated from sorted CD3+CD56+NKG2C+, CD3+CD56+NKG2C- and CD3+CD56-NKG2C+ T cells. Each of 6 or 7 donors carried dominant NKG2C+ clonotypes accounting for roughly 1.0-7.0% of CD8+ T cells. Where several donors were concerned, these clonotypes also led the CD3+CD56-NKG2C+ fraction.

The chain recombines TRBV12-3 or TRBV12-4 with TRBJ1-4; a weak D match, TRBD1 (6 bases). Source material: CD4+ T cells sorted from blood. This sequence originates from a woman aged 18-35 years in good health. CDR3 bases: TGTGCCAGCAGCCAAAGGGGGATGACTAATGAAAAACTGTTTTTT. Its protein is CASSQRGMTNEKLFF.